These T cell receptor beta chains were read from a single sample in a study of blood T cell repertoires in COVID-19. Libraries were prepared by immunoSEQ multiplex PCR; TCRdb keeps only in-frame clonotypes and omits some of them. The sample consists of around 320,000 clones, about nine tenths of them appearing once. The sample comprised peripheral blood. The source is a woman in her 30s who had recovered from COVID-19. CDR3s include the opening cysteine and the closing phenylalanine or tryptophan. The D gene is left open where the match is weak. The listing skips clone size in some rows; elsewhere it reads once, few, many or a size class.

clone_size	j_call	cdr3_length	d_call	v_call	cdr3_nt	cdr3_aa
-	TRBJ2-2	14	TRBD1	TRBV10-3	TGTGCCACCGGACAGGGGGCGGACACCGGGGAGCTGTTTTTT	CATGQGADTGELFF
-	TRBJ1-3	11	-	TRBV7-9	TGTGCCAGCAGCTTAGCGGGACGGAGGGGCTTT	CASSLAGRRGF
once	TRBJ2-7	13	-	TRBV5-8	TGTGCCAGCAGCTTTTACAATTCCTACGAGCAGTACTTC	CASSFYNSYEQYF
-	TRBJ1-2	16	TRBD1	TRBV19	TGTGCCAGTAGTATAGGTCGGCCGGGACAGGGAGATGGCTACACCTTC	CASSIGRPGQGDGYTF
-	TRBJ2-7	13	TRBD1	TRBV30	TGTGCTTGGATGGACAGGAACGGTTACGAGCAGTACTTC	CAWMDRNGYEQYF
-	TRBJ1-6	13	-	TRBV7-6	TGTGCCAGCAGCTTAGGAGCCAATTCACCCCTCCACTTT	CASSLGANSPLHF
-	TRBJ1-5	13	-	TRBV18	TGTGCCAGCTCACCAACAGGGAATCAGCCCCAGCATTTT	CASSPTGNQPQHF
once	TRBJ1-2	14	-	TRBV6-5	TGTGCCAGCAGTTACTCGGGGGGAGTCGGTGGCTACACCTTC	CASSYSGGVGGYTF
-	TRBJ2-2	15	-	TRBV18	TGTGCCAGCTCACTAAGGACAGATTACACCGGGGAGCTGTTTTTT	CASSLRTDYTGELFF
-	TRBJ2-3	16	TRBD2	TRBV6-6	TGTGCCAGCAGTTACTCGATGGGCGGGGGTCGAGGTACGCAGTATTTT	CASSYSMGGGRGTQYF
-	TRBJ1-1	17	-	TRBV6-1	TGTGCCAGCAGTGTACACTTAGGACAGCGGGGGAACCCTGAAGCTTTCTTT	CASSVHLGQRGNPEAFF
once	TRBJ1-5	12	-	TRBV7-2	TGTGCCAGCAGCTTAGTCAGTCAGCCCCAGCATTTT	CASSLVSQPQHF
-	TRBJ1-2	14	TRBD1	TRBV10-2	TGCGCCAGCAGTGAGATGACAGGGGCCTATGGCTACACCTTC	CASSEMTGAYGYTF
-	TRBJ2-5	14	TRBD2	TRBV5-1	TGCGCCAGCAGCTTGATCGGGACTAAAGAGACCCAGTACTTC	CASSLIGTKETQYF
-	TRBJ2-5	16	TRBD1	TRBV5-5	TGTGCCAGCAGCCAGCGGACAGGGGGCAAGGGGGAGACCCAGTACTTC	CASSQRTGGKGETQYF
-	TRBJ2-5	15	-	TRBV6-5	TGTGCCAGCAGTTACTCGTTTAACAGAAAAGAGACCCAGTACTTC	CASSYSFNRKETQYF
-	TRBJ2-2	18	TRBD1	TRBV24-1	TGTGCCACCAGTGATTTGGGACAGGGGTCGCCGAACACCGGGGAGCTGTTTTTT	CATSDLGQGSPNTGELFF
-	TRBJ1-1	15	TRBD1	TRBV5-1	TGCGCCAGCAGCTACGAGGGACAGGGGGGCACTGAAGCTTTCTTT	CASSYEGQGGTEAFF
-	TRBJ2-2	19	TRBD1	TRBV28	TGTGCCAGCAGTTTACGCGGTTTTAGGACAGGACCTAACACCGGGGAGCTGTTTTTT	CASSLRGFRTGPNTGELFF
-	TRBJ2-1	14	-	TRBV5-1	TGCGCCAGCAGCTTGTGGGGCCCCGGGAATGAGCAGTTCTTC	CASSLWGPGNEQFF
-	TRBJ2-5	16	TRBD2	TRBV27	TGTGCCAGCAGTCACCAGACTAGCGGGGGGCTCAAGACCCAGTACTTC	CASSHQTSGGLKTQYF
-	TRBJ2-1	15	TRBD2	TRBV5-1	TGCGCCAGCAGCTCCGGGACTAGCGACCCCCGCGAGCAGTTCTTC	CASSSGTSDPREQFF
-	TRBJ2-5	13	-	TRBV2	TGTGCCAGCAGCGAAATAAGAGGGGAGACCCAGTACTTC	CASSEIRGETQYF
-	TRBJ1-4	16	-	TRBV7-9	TGTGCCAGCAGCTTAGTTCTAACTGCAACTAATGAAAAACTGTTTTTT	CASSLVLTATNEKLFF
-	TRBJ2-1	16	TRBD1	TRBV5-1	TGCGCCAGCAGCCCGAAACCCGGGACAGGGCTGCCTGAGCAGTTCTTC	CASSPKPGTGLPEQFF
-	TRBJ2-5	16	TRBD2	TRBV20-1	TGCAGTGCTAGTCCAGCGGGGGGTCGGAGGTTAGAGACCCAGTACTTC	CSASPAGGRRLETQYF
-	TRBJ1-2	14	TRBD1	TRBV7-2	TGTGCCAGCAGCTTAGTCGGGACAGGTCATGGCTACACCTTC	CASSLVGTGHGYTF
-	TRBJ2-7	17	-	TRBV5-1	TGCGCCAGCAGCTTGGACCCTAGCGCCTCAAGCTCCTACGAGCAGTACTTC	CASSLDPSASSSYEQYF
few	TRBJ2-3	17	TRBD2	TRBV10-3	TGTGCCATCAGTGACCCCATAAGCGGGGTAAACACAGATACGCAGTATTTT	CAISDPISGVNTDTQYF
-	TRBJ1-3	16	TRBD1	TRBV3-1/TRBV3-2	TGTGCCAGCAGCCAAGACACAGGGGTGGGAGGAAACACCATATATTTT	CASSQDTGVGGNTIYF
-	TRBJ2-1	16	TRBD1	TRBV5-6	TGTGCCAGCAGCTCGGCCACAGGGGGCCCCTCCGATGAGCAGTTCTTC	CASSSATGGPSDEQFF
-	TRBJ2-5	15	-	TRBV7-2	TGTGCCAGCAGCTTGGTCGGGGACTCCCAAGAGACCCAGTACTTC	CASSLVGDSQETQYF
-	TRBJ1-5	15	-	TRBV5-6	TGTGCCAGCAGCTTGGGGGCCAGGGGCGGTCAGCCCCAGCATTTT	CASSLGARGGQPQHF
-	TRBJ1-3	14	-	TRBV7-3	TGTGCCAGCAGCCGGGGGGGTTCTGGAAACACCATATATTTT	CASSRGGSGNTIYF
-	TRBJ1-3	15	-	TRBV6-1	TGTGCCAGCAGTTTCTTAAGCGTCTCTGGAAACACCATATATTTT	CASSFLSVSGNTIYF
-	TRBJ1-3	15	TRBD1	TRBV9	TGTGCCAGCAGCACCGGACAGGCCTCTGGAAACACCATATATTTT	CASSTGQASGNTIYF
once	TRBJ2-1	15	TRBD1	TRBV7-8	TGTGCCAGCAGCTTATCCCCAGGGGGCAAAAATGAGCAGTTCTTC	CASSLSPGGKNEQFF
-	TRBJ1-1	13	-	TRBV6-5	TGTGCCAGCAGTTACTCGGTCACAGGCGAAGCTTTCTTT	CASSYSVTGEAFF
-	TRBJ2-5	15	TRBD1	TRBV28	TGTGCCACCTTGAGGGCAGGGGGAGTCCAAGAGACCCAGTACTTC	CATLRAGGVQETQYF
-	TRBJ1-1	15	-	TRBV18	TGTGCCAGCTTTAGACAGAACGGCATGAACACTGAAGCTTTCTTT	CASFRQNGMNTEAFF
-	TRBJ1-2	15	-	TRBV2	TGTGCCAGCAGTGAATCAGGATCAGCTGACTATGGCTACACCTTC	CASSESGSADYGYTF
-	TRBJ2-2	14	-	TRBV19	TGTGCCAGTAGTCCGATCGAGGGCACCGGGGAGCTGTTTTTT	CASSPIEGTGELFF
-	TRBJ2-7	13	-	TRBV5-1	TGCGCCAGCAGCGTTGAGCTCAGGGACGAGCAGTACTTC	CASSVELRDEQYF
-	TRBJ2-5	14	TRBD1	TRBV24-1	TGTGCCACCAGTGACTGGGACAGACCAGAGACCCAGTACTTC	CATSDWDRPETQYF
-	TRBJ2-3	18	TRBD1	TRBV5-5	TGTGCCAGCAGCTTGGCGGGTTACAGGGGGCTCGGCACAGATACGCAGTATTTT	CASSLAGYRGLGTDTQYF
-	TRBJ1-5	14	-	TRBV24-1	TGTGCCACCAGTGATGCCACGGGGAGTCAGCCCCAGCATTTT	CATSDATGSQPQHF
-	TRBJ2-7	16	-	TRBV2	TGTGCCAGCCTATACGGGGGACTGGGGGTGGTCGACGAGCAGTACTTC	CASLYGGLGVVDEQYF
-	TRBJ1-1	16	-	TRBV15	TGTGCCACCAGCGGTGGCATCGGCAGGGCGAACACTGAAGCTTTCTTT	CATSGGIGRANTEAFF
-	TRBJ1-1	16	-	TRBV4-1	TGCGCCAGCAGCCAGGGGACGGGACATCGAAACACTGAAGCTTTCTTT	CASSQGTGHRNTEAFF
-	TRBJ2-6	16	TRBD1	TRBV3-1/TRBV3-2	TGTGCCAGCAGCCAGGGACAGGGGGCTGGGGCCAACGTCCTGACTTTC	CASSQGQGAGANVLTF
-	TRBJ2-5	15	TRBD1	TRBV18	TGTGCCAGCTCACCCTCCCAAGGGGGCCTCTCGACCCAGTACTTC	CASSPSQGGLSTQYF